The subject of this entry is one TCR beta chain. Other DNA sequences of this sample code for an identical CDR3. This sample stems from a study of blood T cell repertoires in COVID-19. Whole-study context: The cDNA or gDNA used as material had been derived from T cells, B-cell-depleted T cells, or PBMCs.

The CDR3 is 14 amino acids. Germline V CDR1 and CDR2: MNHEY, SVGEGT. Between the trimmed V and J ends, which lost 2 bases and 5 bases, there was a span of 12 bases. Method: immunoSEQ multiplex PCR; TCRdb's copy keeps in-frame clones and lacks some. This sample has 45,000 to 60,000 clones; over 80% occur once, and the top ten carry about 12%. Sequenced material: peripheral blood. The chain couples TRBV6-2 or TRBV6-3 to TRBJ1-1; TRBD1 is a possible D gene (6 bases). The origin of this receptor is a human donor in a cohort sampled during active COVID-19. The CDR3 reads CASSYPGARTEAFF. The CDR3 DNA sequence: TGTGCCAGCAGTTACCCAGGGGCGCGAACTGAAGCTTTCTTT.